Below, 29 T cell receptor beta chains from the same sample are listed, as sequenced in a study of human T cells and chemical hapten exposure. As for time point: pre-sensitization, week 0. Treatment described: therapeutic diphenylcyclopropenone sensitization with weekly scalp DPC. MiXCR was run by TCRdb on the RACE reads, yielding one entry per CDR3 protein. The repertoire holds tens of thousands of distinct CDR3 sequences, with around 12% as singletons. The source was whole blood, collected in connection with sensitization to the hapten diphenylcyclopropenone (DPC). These receptors were collected from a woman aged 25-40 years with alopecia areata. Some clones in this sample may be carry-over from other donors' samples.

This clonotype was seen repeatedly, ten times or more. The V and J genes are TRBV15 and TRBJ2-1, with 7 bases matching TRBD2. This CDR3 has 18 amino acids. The germline V gene encodes CDR1 LNHNV and CDR2 YYDKDF (reference sequence). The J segment lost 10 bases and the V segment lost 0 bases, leaving 18 bases of the junction unmatched. The CDR3 protein is CATSRDPPTGGVPREQFF. As DNA, the CDR3 is TGTGCCACCAGCAGAGATCCCCCTACGGGAGGAGTACCTCGGGAGCAGTTCTTC. The entire variable domain, with the rest obtained from reference TRBV15 and TRBJ2-1, is as follows: DAMVIQNPRYQVTQFGKPVTLSCSQTLNHNVMYWYQQKSSQAPKLLFHYYDKDFNNEADTPDNFQSRRPNTSFCFLDIRSPGLGDTAMYLCATSRDPPTGGVPREQFFGPGTRLTVL.

This chain connects TRBV7-2 to TRBJ2-3, with a possible D match to TRBD2 (7 bases). V lost 4 bases and J 3 bases, leaving 17 bases between the germline ends. The CDR3 loop spans 16 amino acids. The germline gives CDR1 SGHTA, CDR2 FQGNSA. CDR3 amino acids: CASSSSRGRGTDTQYF. The CDR3 DNA is TGTGCCAGCAGCTCCAGTAGAGGGAGGGGGACAGATACGCAGTATTTT.

The V call is TRBV6-2 or TRBV6-3, the J call TRBJ2-2, with 10 bases matching TRBD1. CDR3 length: 15 residues. The J segment lost 5 bases and the V segment lost 6 bases, leaving 6 bases of the junction unmatched. CDR1 MNHEY and CDR2 SVGEGT come from the germline V gene. The CDR3 sequence: CASSSDRGQTGELFF. The CDR3, as DNA: TGTGCCAGCAGCTCCGACAGGGGGCAAACCGGGGAGCTGTTTTTT.

The chain couples TRBV5-4 to TRBJ1-6; 11 nucleotides align to TRBD1. The CDR3 contains 15 residues. V lost 3 bases, J lost 10 bases, and 6 bases stayed unmatched. In germline, CDR1 is SGHNT, CDR2 YYREEE (reference sequence). CDR3 DNA sequence: TGTGCCAGCAGCTACGGACAGGGGGCCCGGTCACCCCTCCACTTT. It specifies CASSYGQGARSPLHF.

This clonotype was seen a few times. The chain has TRBV20-1 and TRBJ2-2, with 10 nucleotides matching TRBD2. The CDR3 totals 16 residues. V shed 6 bases and J 8 bases; nucleotides not matched to a gene: 15. CDR1 DFQATT and CDR2 SNEGSKA come from the germline V gene (reference sequence). The CDR3 region has the DNA TGCAGTGCCTATGATGGCCTAGCGGGAGATTCAGGGGAGCTGTTTTTT. The encoded protein is CSAYDGLAGDSGELFF.

V gene TRBV28 combines with J gene TRBJ1-1; 7 bases align to TRBD1. V lost 2 bases to trimming and J lost 4 bases; unmatched junction nucleotides: 4. Germline V gene lookup returns CDR1 MDHEN and CDR2 SYDVKM. CDR3 length equals 14 residues. Here the CDR3 reads CASSLRDRVTEAFF. The CDR3 bases are TGTGCCAGCAGTTTACGAGACAGGGTCACTGAAGCTTTCTTT.

The rearrangement links TRBV27 to TRBJ1-6; D might be TRBD1 (5 bases). The CDR3 sequence is 16 residues long. The germline V and J ends were trimmed by 4 bases and 5 bases, with 15 bases remaining between them. Germline CDR1 reads MNHEY; CDR2 reads SMNVEV (reference sequence). CDR3 in amino acids: CASSSSLRQNNSPLHF. For the CDR3, the DNA is TGTGCCAGCAGTTCCTCTCTTCGACAGAATAATTCACCCCTCCACTTT.

Ten or more counts support this clonotype. The chain uses TRBV29-1 and TRBJ1-1, with D maybe TRBD1 (6 bases). Germline assignment: CDR1 SQVTM and CDR2 ANQGSEA. The CDR3 covers 14 residues. Trimming took off 5 bases at V and 5 bases at J, with 18 bases between the two ends. CDR3 loop: CSVTGLQGATEAFF. The DNA for the CDR3 is TGCAGCGTTACGGGGCTACAGGGAGCTACTGAAGCTTTCTTT.

This clonotype was detected a few times. The CDR3 DNA reads TGTGCCAGCACCCTAGGAGGGGGGGCGAACACTGAAGCTTTCTTT. Amino acids: CASTLGGGANTEAFF. V usage is TRBV6-5 and J usage is TRBJ1-1; the D gene is possibly TRBD1 (6 bases). The germline V gene has CDR1 MNHEY and CDR2 SVGAGI. V shed 7 bases and J shed 1 base, with 16 bases lying between them. This CDR3 is 15 amino acids long.

This clonotype was recorded a few times. This rearrangement joins TRBV29-1 to TRBJ1-2; 11 bases match TRBD1. Trimming took 7 bases from V and 0 from J; bases not matched to a gene: 1. This CDR3 has 13 residues. The germline CDR1 and CDR2 sequences are SQVTM and ANQGSEA. The CDR3 spells CSGTGGSNYGYTF. The CDR3 DNA follows: TGCAGCGGGACAGGGGGCTCTAACTATGGCTACACCTTC.

The chain employs TRBV7-8 and TRBJ2-5, with 8 nucleotides matching TRBD1. The CDR3 spans 14 residues. The germline gives CDR1 SGHVS, CDR2 FQNEAQ. V dropped 5 bases and J dropped 4; count of bases not matched to a gene: 6. The CDR3 is CASSTDRGRETQYF. The CDR3 DNA reads TGTGCCAGCAGCACCGACAGGGGAAGAGAGACCCAGTACTTC. The full variable domain, its missing parts supplied by reference TRBV7-8 and TRBJ2-5, is GAGVSQSPRYKVAKRGQDVALRCDPISGHVSLFWYQQALGQGPEFLTYFQNEAQLDKSGLPSDRFFAERPEGSVSTLKIQRTQQEDSAVYLCASSTDRGRETQYFGPGTRLLVL.

On this clonotype itself: This may stem from a read error, because a much larger clone lies one nucleotide away. The gene calls are TRBV20-1 and TRBJ2-7, with a weak D call TRBD2 (5 bases). Germline assignment: CDR1 DFQATT and CDR2 SNEGSKA (reference sequence). V dropped 5 bases and J dropped 6 bases, with 17 bases sitting between them. The CDR3 is made up of 13 amino acids. The CDR3 loop reads CSAGSFPRGEQYF. Written as DNA, the CDR3 is TGCAGTGCTGGAAGCTTCCCCCGGGGCGAGCAGTACTTC.

Ten or more counts support this clonotype. This chain joins TRBV11-2 and TRBJ2-3; D not resolved. This CDR3 comprises 12 residues. Trimming took 5 bases from V and 14 from J, leaving 17 bases between them. Per germline, CDR1 SGHAT and CDR2 FQNNGV. In nucleotides, the CDR3 is TGTGCCAGCAGCCTGTATTCGGGTCTTGCGTATTTT. Translating it yields CASSLYSGLAYF.

This clonotype was seen at least ten times. The V and J genes are TRBV12-3 or TRBV12-4 and TRBJ1-5; 7 positions match TRBD1. The J segment lost 3 bases and the V segment lost 7 bases, leaving 12 bases of the junction unmatched. The length of the CDR3 is 16 residues. DNA for the CDR3: TGTGCCAGCAATACCGGGGACAGCCCCTACAATCAGCCCCAGCATTTT. Translation gives CASNTGDSPYNQPQHF.

This clonotype was observed many times. The V call is TRBV6-5, the J call TRBJ2-5; 10 nucleotides agree with TRBD2. Germline CDR1 reads MNHEY; CDR2 reads SVGAGI. The CDR3 spans 14 residues. Trimming cost V 4 bases and J 5 bases; bases outside gene matches: 4. CDR3 sequence: CASSSTTSGETQYF. In DNA form, the CDR3 reads TGTGCCAGCAGTTCTACGACTAGCGGGGAGACCCAGTACTTC.

This clonotype was picked up many times. The rearrangement joins TRBV6-2 or TRBV6-3 to TRBJ2-7, with TRBD2 matching 8 bases. Germline-derived CDR1 and CDR2 are MNHEY and SVGEGT. The junction had 10 bases not matched to a gene; V was cut back by 7 bases and J by 2 bases. The CDR3 contains 15 residues. CDR3 sequence (DNA): TGTGCCAGCACCCCGGCTGGCGGGGGGACCTACGAGCAGTACTTC. This gives the protein CASTPAGGGTYEQYF.

This clonotype has just a few counts. The rearrangement uses TRBV29-1 and TRBJ2-2; D is possibly TRBD2 (5 bases). The CDR3 contains 13 residues. Germline V lookup: CDR1 SQVTM, CDR2 ANQGSEA. V dropped 6 bases and J dropped 6 bases, with 14 bases sitting between them. CDR3 nucleotide sequence: TGCAGCGTCGCGAGCGGACCCCCCGGGGAGCTGTTTTTT. This sequence encodes CSVASGPPGELFF.

This clonotype has ten or more counts. The rearrangement links TRBV11-2 to TRBJ1-1; D is possibly TRBD1 (5 bases). V dropped 10 bases and J dropped 1 base, with 13 bases sitting between them. Per germline, CDR1 SGHAT and CDR2 FQNNGV. The length of the CDR3 is 13 residues. CDR3: CATDWDGNTEAFF. The DNA for the CDR3 is TGTGCCACGGACTGGGACGGGAACACTGAAGCTTTCTTT.

This clonotype was observed at least ten times. The chain recombines TRBV19 with TRBJ1-4; D is perhaps TRBD1 (6 bases). Germline-derived CDR1 and CDR2 are LNHDA and SQIVND (reference sequence). The V and J ends lost 5 bases and 13 bases respectively, with 23 bases between them. The CDR3 spans 15 residues. CDR3 region: CASSPRDTRSSRLFF. In DNA, the CDR3 is TGTGCCAGTAGTCCCCGGGACACTAGAAGCTCTCGACTGTTTTTT.

This clonotype was counted ten times or more. The V gene is TRBV4-2, the J gene TRBJ1-2, with TRBD1 identical over 9 bases. Per the germline V gene, CDR1 is LGHNA and CDR2 is YNFKEQ. This CDR3 contains 15 residues. Trimming removed 0 bases from V and 4 bases from J; junction bases left unmatched: 3. CDR3 amino acids: CASSQETGGGYGYTF. CDR3 DNA: TGTGCCAGCAGCCAAGAGACAGGGGGAGGCTATGGCTACACCTTC.

This chain joins TRBV7-2 and TRBJ2-7, with D tentatively TRBD2 (6 bases). V was clipped by 4 bases and J by 0 bases, with 13 bases between them. Germline loops: CDR1 SGHTA, CDR2 FQGNSA. CDR3 length: 15 amino acids. The CDR3 reads CASSSGAGTSYEQYF. CDR3 bases: TGTGCCAGCAGCTCTGGAGCGGGTACCTCCTACGAGCAGTACTTC.

The CDR3 DNA sequence: TGTGCCAGCAGCTTAGGAAGACAGCGGAACACTGAAGCTTTCTTT. Its protein product is CASSLGRQRNTEAFF. J is TRBJ1-1 and V is TRBV11-2, with D possibly matching TRBD1 (5 bases). CDR1 is SGHAT, CDR2 FQNNGV, per germline. V was shortened by 1 base and J by 1 base, with 10 bases between the two germline ends. The CDR3 is 15 amino acids. Drawing the rest from reference TRBV11-2 and TRBJ1-1, the complete variable domain is EAGVAQSPRYKIIEKRQSVAFWCNPISGHATLYWYQQILGQGPKLLIQFQNNGVVDDSQLPKDRFSAERLKGVDSTLKIQPAKLEDSAVYLCASSLGRQRNTEAFFGQGTRLTVV.

The V call is TRBV29-1, the J call TRBJ2-7; TRBD2 matches 7 bases. This CDR3 comprises 10 residues. Trimming took 7 bases from V and 6 from J; bases not matched to a gene: 3. Germline loops: CDR1 SQVTM, CDR2 ANQGSEA. CDR3 sequence: CSAGGGEQYF. The CDR3 DNA is TGCAGCGCTGGGGGGGGCGAGCAGTACTTC.

The V call is TRBV28, the J call TRBJ2-7; 7 nucleotides align to TRBD1. Germline values: CDR1 MDHEN, CDR2 SYDVKM. The CDR3 is made up of 9 amino acids. CDR3: CANRGEQYF. As DNA, the CDR3 is TGTGCGAACAGGGGCGAGCAGTACTTC.

The chain couples TRBV7-3 to TRBJ2-1, with D perhaps being TRBD1 or TRBD2 (5 bases each). This CDR3 is built from 16 residues. V was trimmed by 5 bases and J by 7 bases, leaving 21 bases between them. Germline V gene lookup returns CDR1 SGHTA and CDR2 FQGTGA. CDR3 region: CASSPSGGAVMNEQFF. CDR3 nucleotides: TGTGCCAGCAGCCCGTCTGGGGGAGCGGTGATGAATGAGCAGTTCTTC.

This clonotype appeared many times. This chain connects TRBV10-3 to TRBJ2-1; D remains unclear. V dropped 5 bases and J dropped 1 base, with 15 bases sitting between them. The CDR3 has 16 residues. Germline CDR1 is ENHRY and CDR2 is SYGVKD. The CDR3 DNA sequence: TGTGCCATCAGTACGGACGGATTGAGGTCCTACAATGAGCAGTTCTTC. This gives the protein CAISTDGLRSYNEQFF.

The chain couples TRBV21-1 to TRBJ2-7. TRBV21-1 is described as a pseudogene. CDR3 length: 11 amino acids. DNA for the CDR3: TGTGCCAGCAGCCTGGTCCACGAGCAGTACTTC. It is translated as CASSLVHEQYF.

This clonotype was observed at least ten times. This chain uses TRBV7-9 with TRBJ2-1; a weak D match, TRBD2 (5 bases). This CDR3 region has 14 residues. In germline, CDR1 is SEHNR, CDR2 FQNEAQ (reference sequence). Trimming took 0 bases from V and 7 from J, leaving 10 bases between them. Written as DNA, the CDR3 is TGTGCCAGCAGCTTAGCGGGAGAGGGAAATGAGCAGTTCTTC. This encodes CASSLAGEGNEQFF. The entire variable domain, with the rest obtained from reference TRBV7-9 and TRBJ2-1, is as follows: DTGVSQNPRHKITKRGQNVTFRCDPISEHNRLYWYRQTLGQGPEFLTYFQNEAQLEKSRLLSDRFSAERPKGSFSTLEIQRTEQGDSAMYLCASSLAGEGNEQFFGPGTRLTVL.

This chain connects TRBV6-2 or TRBV6-3 to TRBJ2-7, with a tentative D call TRBD2 (5 bases). The CDR3 is 15 amino acids. V lost 2 bases and J lost 0, with 11 bases in between. Germline loops: CDR1 MNHEY, CDR2 SVGEGT. CDR3 amino acids: CASSYQLGSSYEQYF. For the CDR3, the DNA is TGTGCCAGCAGTTACCAACTGGGGAGCTCCTACGAGCAGTACTTC.